This T cell receptor (beta chain) was found in a study of T cell changes during pregnancy in multiple sclerosis. CDR1 SGHTS and CDR2 YDEGEE come from the germline V gene. V gave up 0 bases and J gave up 3 bases; unmatched junction bases: 5. There are 15 residues in the CDR3. Repertoires were generated with immunoSEQ multiplex PCR, while TCRdb's copy carries only in-frame clones and drops some. In the table there are 85,000 to 90,000 clones, 91% of which are singletons. The chain links TRBV5-8 to TRBJ2-7; 8 bases match TRBD1. The material sequenced was peripheral blood, taken in the first trimester of pregnancy. The origin of this receptor is a female donor in good health, enrolled as a control in a pregnancy study. CDR3 in amino acids: CASSLGGTGLYEQYF. For the CDR3, the DNA is TGTGCCAGCAGCTTGGGAGGGACAGGTCTCTACGAGCAGTACTTC.